Sequencing of this T cell receptor beta chain was carried out in a study of blood T cell repertoires in COVID-19. Study in general: Sites across the United States, Italy and Spain contributed samples from acute and convalescent COVID-19. The cDNA or gDNA used as material had been derived from T cells, B-cell-depleted T cells, or PBMCs.

The V segment lost 9 bases and the J segment 5 bases; nucleotides outside the gene matches: 7. Germline V gene data show CDR1 as MNHEY and CDR2 as SVGAGI. The CDR3 is 13 residues long. In the original processing: Quantification of nucleated cells was approximated via reference gene primer amplification. TCRdb's copy holds only in-frame clones and misses some; the assay was immunoSEQ multiplex PCR. That table supplies the V and J calls and clone size; D and trimming were determined from the DNA. The table includes 30,000 to 35,000 clones, roughly 91% detected once. The TCR was taken from a man between 60 and 75 years old with active COVID-19. The chain combines TRBV6-5 with TRBJ2-7; 10 bases agree with TRBD1. Sequencing input: peripheral blood. CDR3 amino acids: CASTGTGVHEQYF. The CDR3 coding sequence is TGTGCCAGTACCGGGACAGGGGTCCACGAGCAGTACTTC.